This TCR beta chain was found in a study of blood T cell repertoires in COVID-19. Assay: immunoSEQ multiplex PCR; the TCRdb copy retains only in-frame clones and omits some. The table shows under 200,000 clones, with just under 90% occurring only once. Trimming removed 5 bases from V and 3 bases from J, with 18 bases in between. The CDR3 is 16 residues long. Looked up from germline, CDR1 is LNHDA and CDR2 is SQIVND (reference sequence). Sample: peripheral blood. The chain recombines TRBV19 with TRBJ2-3; possible D gene TRBD2, 6 bases. The clonotype was recovered from a man aged 18 to 30 with active or convalescent COVID-19. Here the CDR3 reads CASSRQGGVGTDTQYF. For the CDR3, the DNA is TGTGCCAGTAGTCGGCAGGGAGGAGTGGGGACAGATACGCAGTATTTT.